This T cell receptor beta chain derives from a study of blood T cell repertoires in COVID-19. Study-level information: From the United States, Italy and Spain came samples of acute and convalescent COVID-19. PBMCs, B-cell-depleted T cells, or T cells provided the cDNA or gDNA that made up the material.

The method was immunoSEQ multiplex PCR; TCRdb's version includes in-frame clones alone and lacks a portion of them. The sample lists roughly 240,000 clones, around 80% occurring once. The sample taken for sequencing was peripheral blood. The source of this sequence is a man between 35 and 55 years old who had recovered from COVID-19.

CDR3 region: CASSIDTTVLYGYTF. CDR3 coding DNA: TGTGCCAGTAGTATAGATACAACCGTCCTCTATGGCTACACCTTC. The rearrangement uses TRBV19 and TRBJ1-2; D uncertain. CDR1 and CDR2 from the germline V gene are LNHDA and SQIVND (reference sequence). This CDR3 contains 15 residues. Trimming shortened V by 0 bases and J by 4 bases, and 12 bases separated the two germline ends. Full variable domain (rest looked up from reference TRBV19 and TRBJ1-2): DGGITQSPKYLFRKEGQNVTLSCEQNLNHDAMYWYRQDPGQGLRLIYYSQIVNDFQKGDIAEGYSVSREKKESFPLTVTSAQKNPTAFYLCASSIDTTVLYGYTFGSGTRLTVV.